This TCR beta chain was sequenced in a study of blood T cell repertoires in COVID-19. Across the study: The analysed material was cDNA or gDNA that came from T cells, B-cell-depleted T cells, or PBMCs.

V lost 7 bases, J lost 3 bases, and 21 bases lay in between. From germline, CDR1 is WNHNN and CDR2 SYGVQD (reference sequence). There are 16 residues in the CDR3. As originally analysed: Quantification of nucleated cells was approximated via reference gene primer amplification. Profiling relied on immunoSEQ multiplex PCR, and the TCRdb table lists in-frame clones only, not all of them. Clonal size and the V and J genes are those of that table, whereas D and trimming came from the DNA. The sample has approximately 670,000 clones; around 90% are singletons. The receptor was derived from a young woman with acute or convalescent COVID-19. The sequenced sample was peripheral blood. The gene calls are TRBV10-1 and TRBJ1-2, with a possible D match to TRBD1 (5 bases). CDR3 nucleotides: TGCGCCAGCACCCATCCCCCCACAGGTGAGGACTATGGCTACACCTTC. Translation: CASTHPPTGEDYGYTF.